This entry features one TCR beta chain sequence. These data come from a study of blood T cell repertoires in COVID-19. Per the germline V gene, CDR1 is SGHDN and CDR2 is FVKESK. CDR3 length equals 15 residues. The trim removed 4 bases at V and 2 bases at J, leaving 3 bases unmatched. The table came from immunoSEQ multiplex PCR; TCRdb's copy has only in-frame clones and leaves some out. Of about 25,000 clones in the sample, 65% to 85% were seen once. This receptor was identified in a man aged 45-65 years with active or convalescent COVID-19. The rearrangement links TRBV14 to TRBJ2-1, with 9 bases identical to TRBD2. Sequencing used peripheral blood. The CDR3 reads CASSPVAGAYNEQFF. The CDR3 bases are TGTGCCAGCAGCCCAGTAGCGGGAGCCTACAATGAGCAGTTCTTC. The whole variable domain, filled in from reference TRBV14 and TRBJ2-1, reads EAGVTQFPSHSVIEKGQTVTLRCDPISGHDNLYWYRRVMGKEIKFLLHFVKESKQDESGMPNNRFLAERTGGTYSTLKVQPAELEDSGVYFCASSPVAGAYNEQFFGPGTRLTVL.